Detailed here is one T cell receptor (beta chain). This record belongs to a study of memory CD4+ T cells and cytomegalovirus serostatus. The sort gate was single viable CD3+CD4+CD8-CD45RO+ cells for memory CD4+ T cells. The repertoire was sequenced with immunoSEQ multiplex PCR; TCRdb's copy has only in-frame clones and lacks some. The sample consists of about 41,000 clones, roughly 77% of them appearing once. Input material: memory CD4+ T cells from blood. The TCR originated in an adult in good health and CMV-seronegative.

Here the CDR3 reads CASSEIAGGTEAFF. The CDR3 DNA reads as TGTGCCAGCAGTGAAATTGCAGGGGGCACTGAAGCTTTCTTT. This chain uses TRBV6-1 with TRBJ1-1; TRBD1 agrees at 7 bases. The CDR3 loop spans 14 amino acids. Trimming at V came to 2 bases and at J to 4 bases, leaving 4 bases not matched to a gene. Germline-derived CDR1 and CDR2 are MNHNS and SASEGT.